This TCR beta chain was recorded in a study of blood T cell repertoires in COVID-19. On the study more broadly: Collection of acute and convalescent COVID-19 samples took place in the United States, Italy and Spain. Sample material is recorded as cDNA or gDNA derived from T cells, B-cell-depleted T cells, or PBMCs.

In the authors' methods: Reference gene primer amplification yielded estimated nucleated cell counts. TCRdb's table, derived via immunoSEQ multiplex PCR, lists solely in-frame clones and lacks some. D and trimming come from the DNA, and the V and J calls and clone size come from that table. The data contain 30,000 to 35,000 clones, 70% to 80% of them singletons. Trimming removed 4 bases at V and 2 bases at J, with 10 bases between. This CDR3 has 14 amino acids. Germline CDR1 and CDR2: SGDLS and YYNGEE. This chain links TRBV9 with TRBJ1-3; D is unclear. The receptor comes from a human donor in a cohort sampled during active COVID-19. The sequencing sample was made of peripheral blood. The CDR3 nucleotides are TGTGCCAGCAGCACCAACAGTGCTGGAAACACCATATATTTT. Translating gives CASSTNSAGNTIYF.